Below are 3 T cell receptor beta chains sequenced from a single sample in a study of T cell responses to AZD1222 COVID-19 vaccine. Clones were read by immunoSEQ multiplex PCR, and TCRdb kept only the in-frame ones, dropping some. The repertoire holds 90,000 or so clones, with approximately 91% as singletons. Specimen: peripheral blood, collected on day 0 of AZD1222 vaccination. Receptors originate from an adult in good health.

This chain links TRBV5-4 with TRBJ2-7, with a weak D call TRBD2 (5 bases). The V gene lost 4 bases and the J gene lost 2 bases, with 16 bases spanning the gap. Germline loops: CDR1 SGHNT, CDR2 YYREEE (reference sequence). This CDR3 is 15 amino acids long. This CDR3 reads CASSNRDLPPYEQYF. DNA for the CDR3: TGTGCCAGCAGCAACCGGGATCTTCCACCCTACGAGCAGTACTTC.

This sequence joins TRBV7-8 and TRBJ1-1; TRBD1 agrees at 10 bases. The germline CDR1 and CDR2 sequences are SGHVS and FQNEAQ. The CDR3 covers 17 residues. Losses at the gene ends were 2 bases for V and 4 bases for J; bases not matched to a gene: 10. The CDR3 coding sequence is TGTGCCAGCAGCTTAAGAGATGGGACAGGGGAGGGCACTGAAGCTTTCTTT. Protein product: CASSLRDGTGEGTEAFF.

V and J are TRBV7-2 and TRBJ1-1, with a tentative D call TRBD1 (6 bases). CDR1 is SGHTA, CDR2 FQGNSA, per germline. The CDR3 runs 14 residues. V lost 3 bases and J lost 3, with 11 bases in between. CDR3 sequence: CASSFKWTDTEAFF. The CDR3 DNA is TGTGCCAGCAGCTTCAAGTGGACAGACACTGAAGCTTTCTTT.